This T cell receptor beta chain was obtained from a study of Ad26.COV2.S vaccination and SARS-CoV-2 variants. For the study at large: Administration of Ad26.COV2.S was intramuscular, either once or twice 56 days apart.

General observations from the study: Vaccine and placebo recipients had similar non-spike TCR breadth. Reported findings describe substantial breadth in spike-specific CD8+ and CD4+ T cell responses following vaccination.

Germline V gene lookup returns CDR1 LGHNA and CDR2 YSLEER. The CDR3 has 15 residues. Trimming took 1 base from V and 0 from J, leaving 6 bases between them. This clone was detected once. The antigen remains undetermined. Documented treatment: about 20 received Ad26.COV2.S at low or high dose, single or two shots; roughly five received placebo; per-sample allocation not given. Collection of samples fell on day 63 after the first vaccine or placebo injection. Spike of the Wuhan-strain SARS-CoV-2 was expressed by an Ad26 vector, which formed the vaccine. Sequenced by immunoSEQ multiplex PCR; TCRdb stores in-frame clones only, minus some. This repertoire shows roughly 350,000 clones, roughly 90% found once; its top ten account for around 6.1%.

This TCR derives from a person aged 18-60 years who received the Ad26.COV2.S COVID-19 vaccine or a placebo. The source material was peripheral blood, sampled in a trial of Ad26.COV2.S vaccine versus placebo. This chain joins TRBV4-3 and TRBJ1-4, with D unresolved. The CDR3 DNA reads as TGCGCCAGCAGCCAAGTCAGCTCAACTAATGAAAAACTGTTTTTT. Translating it yields CASSQVSSTNEKLFF.